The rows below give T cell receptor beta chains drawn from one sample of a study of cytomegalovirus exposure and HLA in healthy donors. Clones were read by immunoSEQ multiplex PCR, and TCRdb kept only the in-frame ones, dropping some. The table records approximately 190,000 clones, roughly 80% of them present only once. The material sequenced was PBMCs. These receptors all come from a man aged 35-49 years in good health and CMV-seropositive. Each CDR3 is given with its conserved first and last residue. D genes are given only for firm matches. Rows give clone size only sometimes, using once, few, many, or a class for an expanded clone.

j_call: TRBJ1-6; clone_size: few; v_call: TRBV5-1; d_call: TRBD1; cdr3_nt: TGCGCCAGCAGCTTGGCCGGGCCAGGGGGAGGCTCACCCCTCCACTTT; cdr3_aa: CASSLAGPGGGSPLHF
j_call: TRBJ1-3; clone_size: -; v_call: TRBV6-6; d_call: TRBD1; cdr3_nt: TGTGCCAGCAGTAGAGACAGGGTGAATGGTAACACCATATATTTT; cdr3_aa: CASSRDRVNGNTIYF
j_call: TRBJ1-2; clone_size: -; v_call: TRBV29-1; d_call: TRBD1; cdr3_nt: TGCAGCGTGTATACAGGGGGCGGCGGCTACACCTTC; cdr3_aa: CSVYTGGGGYTF
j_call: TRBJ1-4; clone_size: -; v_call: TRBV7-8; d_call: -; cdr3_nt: TGTGCCAGCAGCGCCCCCAATGAAGGGGATGAAAAACTGTTTTTT; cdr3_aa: CASSAPNEGDEKLFF
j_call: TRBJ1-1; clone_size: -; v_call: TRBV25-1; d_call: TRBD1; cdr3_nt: TGTGCCAGCAGTGAAGCAGGCCCCAGACAGGGGAACACTGAAGCTTTCTTT; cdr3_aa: CASSEAGPRQGNTEAFF
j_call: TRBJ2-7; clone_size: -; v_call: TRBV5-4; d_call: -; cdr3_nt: TGTGCCAGCAGCTTGGTAGGGGTGGGCTCCTACGAGCAGTACTTC; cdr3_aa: CASSLVGVGSYEQYF
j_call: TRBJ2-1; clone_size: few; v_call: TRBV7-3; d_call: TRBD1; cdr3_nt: TGTGCCAGCAGCTCACGACAGGGGGCGCGTAATGAGCAGTTCTTC; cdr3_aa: CASSSRQGARNEQFF
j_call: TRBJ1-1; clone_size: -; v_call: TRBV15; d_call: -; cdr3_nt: TGTGCCACCAGCCCGACAGCTTTCACTGAAGCTTTCTTT; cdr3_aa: CATSPTAFTEAFF
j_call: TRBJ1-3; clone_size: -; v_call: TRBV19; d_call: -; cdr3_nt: TGTGCCAGTAGTTTTAATCCAGGAAACTCTGGAAACACCATATATTTT; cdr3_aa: CASSFNPGNSGNTIYF
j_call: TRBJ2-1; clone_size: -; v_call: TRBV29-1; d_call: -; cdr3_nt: TGCAGCGAGTCACAGGGAGGGGGCAATGAGCAGTTCTTC; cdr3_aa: CSESQGGGNEQFF
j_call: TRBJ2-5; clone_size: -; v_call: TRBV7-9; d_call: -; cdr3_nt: TGTTCCAGCAGTTGGGAGAGGGCCCAGTACTTC; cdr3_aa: CSSSWERAQYF
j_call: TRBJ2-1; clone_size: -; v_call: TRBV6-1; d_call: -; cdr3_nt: TGTGCCAGCAGCGAACGGTCGACAGTCAGGCAGTTCTTC; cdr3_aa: CASSERSTVRQFF
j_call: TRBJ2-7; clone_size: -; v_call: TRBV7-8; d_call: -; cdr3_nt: TGTGCCAGCAGCTTTACACTAGAGATATACGAGCAGTACTTC; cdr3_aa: CASSFTLEIYEQYF
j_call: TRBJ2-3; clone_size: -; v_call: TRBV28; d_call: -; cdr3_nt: TGTGCCAGCAGTCGCGGCGTCTCAGCGGTAACAGATACGCAGTATTTT; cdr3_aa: CASSRGVSAVTDTQYF
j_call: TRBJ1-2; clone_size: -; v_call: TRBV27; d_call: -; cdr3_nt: TGTGCCAGCAGTTTATCTCGGACAGTTCGTGGCTACACCTTC; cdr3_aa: CASSLSRTVRGYTF
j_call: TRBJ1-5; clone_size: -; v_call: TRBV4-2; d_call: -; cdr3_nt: TGTGCCAGCAGCCAAGTCGACAGTCACAATCAGCCCCAGCATTTT; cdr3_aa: CASSQVDSHNQPQHF
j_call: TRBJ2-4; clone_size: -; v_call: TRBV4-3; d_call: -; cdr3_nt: TGCGCCAGCAGCCAAGAGAGGCAGGAGGACAACATTCAGTACTTC; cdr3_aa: CASSQERQEDNIQYF
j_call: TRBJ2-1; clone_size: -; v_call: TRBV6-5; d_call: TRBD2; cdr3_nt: TGTGCCAGCAGTTACTCGGCCGGGGGGGCATACAATGAGCAGTTCTTC; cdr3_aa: CASSYSAGGAYNEQFF
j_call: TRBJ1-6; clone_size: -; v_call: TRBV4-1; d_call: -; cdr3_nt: TGCGCCAGCAGCCAAGAGGGGGGACTGGATTCACCCCTCCACTTT; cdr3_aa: CASSQEGGLDSPLHF
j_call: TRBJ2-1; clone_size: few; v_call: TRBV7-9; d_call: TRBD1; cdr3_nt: TGTGCCAGCAGCCCAATGGGGGACAGGGGGCGTCTTGAGCAGTTCTTC; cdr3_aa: CASSPMGDRGRLEQFF
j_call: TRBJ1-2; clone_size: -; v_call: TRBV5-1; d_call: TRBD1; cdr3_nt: TGCGCCAGCAGCTTGCTATCAGGGGGCGTCTATGGCTACACCTTC; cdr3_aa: CASSLLSGGVYGYTF
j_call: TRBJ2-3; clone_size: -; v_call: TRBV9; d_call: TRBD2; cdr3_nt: TGTGCCAGCAGCACGTGGGCTAGCGGGGGGGATACGCAGTATTTT; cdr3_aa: CASSTWASGGDTQYF
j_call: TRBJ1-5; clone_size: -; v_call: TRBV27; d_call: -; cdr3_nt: TGTGCCAGCAGACAGGGTTATAGCAATCAGCCCCAGCATTTT; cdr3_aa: CASRQGYSNQPQHF
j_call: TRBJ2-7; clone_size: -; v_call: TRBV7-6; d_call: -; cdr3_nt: TGTGCCAGCAGCCCTATATTATCCGGCGAGCAGTACTTC; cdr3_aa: CASSPILSGEQYF
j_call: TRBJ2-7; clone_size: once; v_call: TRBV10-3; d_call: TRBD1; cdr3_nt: TGTGCCATCTCAAGGGGCGACAGGGTCTCCTACGAGCAGTACTTC; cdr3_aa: CAISRGDRVSYEQYF
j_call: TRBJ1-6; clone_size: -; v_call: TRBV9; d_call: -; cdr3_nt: TGTGCCAGCACCGCAGACTCCTATAATTCACCCCTCCACTTT; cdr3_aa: CASTADSYNSPLHF
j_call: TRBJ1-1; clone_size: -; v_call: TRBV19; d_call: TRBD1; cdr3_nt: TGTGCCAGCGGGACAGATGAAGCTTTCTTT; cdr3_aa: CASGTDEAFF
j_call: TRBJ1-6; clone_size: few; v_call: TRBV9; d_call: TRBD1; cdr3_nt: TGTGCCAGCAGCGGACAGGGGGAATCACCCCTCCACTTT; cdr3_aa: CASSGQGESPLHF
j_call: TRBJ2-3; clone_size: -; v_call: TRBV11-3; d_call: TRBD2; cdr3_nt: TGTGCCAGCAGCTTACTAGCGGGGGGGCCCTCAGATACGCAGTATTTT; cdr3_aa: CASSLLAGGPSDTQYF
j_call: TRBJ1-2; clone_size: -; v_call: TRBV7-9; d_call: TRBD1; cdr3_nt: TGTGCCAGCAGCTTTTCGGCAGGGGGTGGCTACACCTTC; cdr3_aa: CASSFSAGGGYTF
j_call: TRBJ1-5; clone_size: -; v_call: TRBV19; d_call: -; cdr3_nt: TGTGCCAGTAGTATAGATCGGGCAGGGAACCAGCCCCAGCATTTT; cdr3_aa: CASSIDRAGNQPQHF
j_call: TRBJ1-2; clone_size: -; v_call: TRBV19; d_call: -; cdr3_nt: TGTGCCAGTAGTAACGCTCCTACAGACTATGGCTACACCTTC; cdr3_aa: CASSNAPTDYGYTF
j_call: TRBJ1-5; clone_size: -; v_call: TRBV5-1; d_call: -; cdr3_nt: TGCGCCAGCAGCTTCGCAGGCGGGCAGCCCCAGCATTTT; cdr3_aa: CASSFAGGQPQHF
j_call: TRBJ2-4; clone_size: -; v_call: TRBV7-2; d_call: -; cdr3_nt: TGTGCCAGCAGCTTAGCGCCAACGGGAGCCAAAAACATTCAGTACTTC; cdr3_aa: CASSLAPTGAKNIQYF
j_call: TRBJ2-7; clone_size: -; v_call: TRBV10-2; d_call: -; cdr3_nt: TGCGCCAGCAGTGATAGTGGGGGGGCGGGGGAGCAGTACTTC; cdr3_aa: CASSDSGGAGEQYF
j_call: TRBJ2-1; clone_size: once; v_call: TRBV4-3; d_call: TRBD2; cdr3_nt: TGCGCCAGCAGCCAAGTCGAAGGGCAGCCTAGCGGGGGGGTGGACAATGAGCAGTTCTTC; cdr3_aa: CASSQVEGQPSGGVDNEQFF